The clone carrying this T cell receptor beta chain showed up many times. The antigen is unknown. These data belong to a study of T cell repertoires in cytomegalovirus infection. Study-level findings and limits: The study identified carriers of CMV plus the relevant HLA from cumulative public TCR beta family frequency.

Via MiXCR, TCRdb re-called the reads, giving one row per CDR3 protein. The sample includes about 490,000 distinct CDR3 sequences, about 11% of them seen just once. The sequence came from a human donor in good health (CMV status not recorded). Some clones in this sample may be carry-over from other donors' samples. The sample comprised PBMCs.

The DNA for the CDR3 is TGTGCCAGCAGCTTATTGGCTAATAGCAATCAGCCCCAGCATTTT. Translating it yields CASSLLANSNQPQHF. The chain has TRBV7-8 and TRBJ1-5; D not certain. V was shortened by 2 bases and J by 0 bases, with 8 bases between the two germline ends. Per germline, CDR1 SGHVS and CDR2 FQNEAQ. The length of the CDR3 is 15 residues.